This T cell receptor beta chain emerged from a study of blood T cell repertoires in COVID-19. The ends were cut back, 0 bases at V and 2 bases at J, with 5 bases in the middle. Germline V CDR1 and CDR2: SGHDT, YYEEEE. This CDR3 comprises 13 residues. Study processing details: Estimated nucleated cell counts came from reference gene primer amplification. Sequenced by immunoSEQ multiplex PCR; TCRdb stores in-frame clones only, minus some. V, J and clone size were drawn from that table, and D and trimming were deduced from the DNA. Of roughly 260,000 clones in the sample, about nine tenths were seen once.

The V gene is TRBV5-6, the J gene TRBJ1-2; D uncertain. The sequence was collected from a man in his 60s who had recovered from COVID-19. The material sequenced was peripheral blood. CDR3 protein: CASSLEENYGYTF. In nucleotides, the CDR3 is TGTGCCAGCAGCTTGGAAGAGAACTATGGCTACACCTTC.